What follows are 5 T cell receptor beta chains derived from one specimen sequenced in a study of blood T cell repertoires in COVID-19. Sequencing used immunoSEQ multiplex PCR; TCRdb keeps in-frame clones, though not all of them. Among 65,000 to 95,000 clones, 88% were seen once, and the ten largest hold 7.3%. The material sequenced was peripheral blood. The receptors stem from a man between 65 and 85 years old with acute or convalescent COVID-19.

The rearrangement links TRBV5-6 to TRBJ2-5; 9 nucleotides align to TRBD2. With V trimmed by 2 bases and J by 2 bases, 4 bases remained unmatched. Germline loops: CDR1 SGHDT, CDR2 YYEEEE. This CDR3 contains 15 residues. The CDR3 DNA follows: TGTGCCAGCAGCTTTTGGACTAGCGTACAAGAGACCCAGTACTTC. This encodes CASSFWTSVQETQYF. The entire variable domain, with the rest obtained from reference TRBV5-6 and TRBJ2-5, is as follows: DAGVTQSPTHLIKTRGQQVTLRCSPKSGHDTVSWYQQALGQGPQFIFQYYEEEERQRGNFPDRFSGHQFPNYSSELNVNALLLGDSALYLCASSFWTSVQETQYFGPGTRLLVL.

This clone was recorded once. The chain combines TRBV3-1 (or the pseudogene TRBV3-2) with TRBJ2-3; 8 nucleotides agree with TRBD1. V lost 4 bases and J lost 4; bases outside the gene matches: 10. CDR1 and CDR2 (germline): LGHDT, YNNKEL (reference sequence). The CDR3 has 16 amino acids. CDR3 amino acids: CASSRRQGFSADTQYF. In DNA, the CDR3 is TGTGCCAGCAGCCGTAGACAGGGGTTCTCGGCAGATACGCAGTATTTT.

The CDR3 region is CASSPGGSGVMREQYF. The DNA for the CDR3 is TGTGCCAGCAGCCCCGGGGGTAGCGGGGTTATGCGCGAGCAGTACTTC. The chain joins TRBV7-2 to TRBJ2-7; 8 bases are shared with TRBD2. The V and J ends lost 5 bases and 6 bases, in that order; junction bases with no gene match: 15. Germline lookup yields CDR1 SGHTA and CDR2 FQGNSA. The CDR3 loop spans 16 amino acids.

The gene calls are TRBV19 and TRBJ1-2; D not certain. The V end lost 4 bases, the J end lost 2 bases, and 14 bases lay between the germline ends. The CDR3 runs 15 residues. Germline V gene data show CDR1 as LNHDA and CDR2 as SQIVND (reference sequence). In nucleotides, the CDR3 is TGTGCCAGTAGTAGCAACCACGGGGAGAACTATGGCTACACCTTC. Translation: CASSSNHGENYGYTF.

V gene TRBV4-1 combines with J gene TRBJ2-1, with 9 positions matching TRBD2. Looked up from germline, CDR1 is MGHRA and CDR2 is YSYEKL. The CDR3 has 16 residues. The trim removed 3 bases at V and 10 bases at J, leaving 13 bases unmatched. CDR3 sequence: CASSHGIIAGAGEQFF. CDR3 in DNA: TGCGCCAGCAGCCACGGGATAATAGCGGGAGCGGGGGAGCAGTTCTTC.